Each of the 5 T cell receptor beta chains below was sequenced from the same sample in a study of blood T cell repertoires in COVID-19. Assay used: immunoSEQ multiplex PCR; TCRdb lists only in-frame clones, some missing. The repertoire holds approximately 200,000 clones, with 86% as singletons. Sequenced: peripheral blood. Receptors originate from a man aged 50 or older with acute or convalescent COVID-19.

The chain links TRBV5-1 to TRBJ1-1; 8 positions agree with TRBD1. Germline V gives CDR1 SGHRS, CDR2 YFSETQ. The CDR3 totals 16 residues. V lost 0 bases and J lost 5; bases outside the gene matches: 9. The CDR3 region has the DNA TGCGCCAGCAGCTTGGCTGCAGGGGGCGCGGGGACTGAAGCTTTCTTT. Translating gives CASSLAAGGAGTEAFF.

This clone appeared once. The rearrangement links TRBV18 to TRBJ2-7; perhaps TRBD2 as D (5 bases). Trimming took off 3 bases at V and 2 bases at J, with 14 bases between the two ends. Germline CDR1 KGHSH, CDR2 LQKENI. The CDR3 contains 15 residues. CDR3 bases: TGTGCCAGCTCACCCGGAGGCATACGCACCTACGAGCAGTACTTC. Translating gives CASSPGGIRTYEQYF.

The V gene is TRBV18, the J gene TRBJ2-5, with TRBD2 as a possible D gene (6 bases). Per the germline V gene, CDR1 is KGHSH and CDR2 is LQKENI. CDR3 length: 13 amino acids. Trimming removed 5 bases from V and 2 bases from J, with 9 bases in between. CDR3 loop: CASSWGLQETQYF. The CDR3 DNA sequence: TGTGCCAGCTCATGGGGACTTCAAGAGACCCAGTACTTC.

This chain uses TRBV11-1 with TRBJ1-2; D unclear. Germline loops: CDR1 SGHAT, CDR2 FQDESV (reference sequence). The CDR3 has 15 amino acids. With 3 bases removed from V and 0 bases from J, the gap between germline ends came to 11 bases. CDR3 loop: CASSFHRDTNYGYTF. CDR3 DNA: TGTGCCAGCAGCTTCCATCGGGATACTAACTATGGCTACACCTTC.

The V and J genes are TRBV12-3 or TRBV12-4 and TRBJ1-1, with D tentatively TRBD1 (6 bases). V was shortened by 7 bases and J by 6 bases, with 9 bases between the two germline ends. The CDR3 runs 11 residues. CDR3 nucleotides: TGTGCCAGCAACGACAGGCCTGAAGCTTTCTTT. It is translated as CASNDRPEAFF.